These T cell receptor beta chains were read from a single sample in a study of shared clonotypes between healthy human individuals. Using immunoSEQ multiplex PCR, the repertoire was profiled, and TCRdb retains in-frame clones only, with some absent. The table records about 2.3 million clones, approximately 93% of them present only once. The sequencing sample was made of naive CD4+ T cells from PBMCs. These TCRs come from a young man in good health. Some clones in this sample may be carry-over from other donors' samples. Both conserved end residues are part of each CDR3. D genes are given only for firm matches. Only part of the rows carry a size: once, few, many, or a class if the clone is expanded.

v_call	j_call	d_call	clone_size	cdr3_aa	cdr3_nt
TRBV5-4	TRBJ2-2	NA	NA	CASSNRDLTGELFF	TGTGCCAGCAGCAACCGGGACCTCACCGGGGAGCTGTTTTTT
TRBV5-1	TRBJ2-7	TRBD1	NA	CASSFMGQVPFYEQYF	TGCGCCAGCAGCTTTATGGGACAGGTCCCTTTCTACGAGCAGTACTTC
TRBV7-6	TRBJ1-1	NA	NA	CASSTDTNTEAFF	TGTGCCAGCAGCACCGATACGAACACTGAAGCTTTCTTT
TRBV2	TRBJ2-5	TRBD2	NA	CASSDLAGVETQYF	TGTGCCAGCAGTGACCTAGCGGGAGTAGAGACCCAGTACTTC
TRBV11-2	TRBJ1-1	NA	few	CASRQRRAEAFF	TGTGCCAGCAGGCAGAGAAGGGCTGAAGCTTTCTTT
TRBV28	TRBJ2-2	TRBD1	NA	CASRFTTGSGLLNTGELFF	TGTGCCAGCAGGTTTACGACAGGGAGCGGCCTATTGAACACCGGGGAGCTGTTTTTT
TRBV9	TRBJ2-5	NA	NA	CASSLPQGGIRETQYF	TGTGCCAGCAGCCTCCCACAGGGCGGGATCCGCGAGACCCAGTACTTC
TRBV28	TRBJ2-1	NA	once	CASSLSYPSGNEQFF	TGTGCCAGCAGTTTATCATATCCGAGCGGGAATGAGCAGTTCTTC
TRBV2	TRBJ2-5	TRBD2	NA	CASSPLAGGTETQYF	TGTGCCAGCAGCCCACTAGCGGGAGGAACAGAGACCCAGTACTTC
TRBV7-6	TRBJ2-7	NA	NA	CASSKGDGYEQYF	TGTGCCAGCAGCAAAGGGGACGGCTACGAGCAGTACTTC
TRBV5-5	TRBJ2-7	TRBD2	NA	CASSLVQGGYEQYF	TGTGCCAGCAGCTTGGTTCAGGGAGGGTACGAGCAGTACTTC
TRBV6-1	TRBJ2-6	NA	NA	CASWGGGANVLTF	TGTGCCAGCTGGGGAGGAGGGGCCAACGTCCTGACTTTC
TRBV4-3	TRBJ2-1	TRBD2	NA	CASSRGTGTSGSNEQFF	TGCGCCAGCAGCCGTGGCACCGGGACTAGCGGGAGCAATGAGCAGTTCTTC
TRBV5-6	TRBJ2-6	NA	NA	CASSPNLRGANVLTF	TGTGCCAGCAGCCCGAACCTAAGGGGGGCCAACGTCCTGACTTTC
TRBV7-3	TRBJ2-3	TRBD1	NA	CASSGTGTDTQYF	TGTGCCAGCAGTGGGACAGGCACAGATACGCAGTATTTT
TRBV7-3	TRBJ2-2	NA	once	CASSPLGEVSGELFF	TGTGCCAGCAGCCCGCTGGGGGAGGTGTCCGGGGAGCTGTTTTTT
TRBV7-9	TRBJ2-3	NA	NA	CASRLTTDTQYF	TGTGCCAGCAGATTGACGACAGATACGCAGTATTTT
TRBV20-1	TRBJ2-5	NA	NA	CSATGETQYF	TGCAGTGCTACGGGGGAGACCCAGTACTTC